Each of the 5 T cell receptor beta chains below was sequenced from the same sample in a study of cytomegalovirus exposure and HLA in healthy donors (dated by TCRdb to 2016 to 2017). The library came from the immunoSEQ multiplex PCR assay. The multiplex PCR relied on a mix of 60 forward primers for TCR Vbeta segments and 13 reverse primers for TCR Jbeta segments. The immuneACCESS repertoire file appears here via TCRdb, limited to in-frame rearrangements. These files lack a portion of the clones; in checked studies, under half of the deficit traces to unresolved V genes, and the cause of the others is not known. For this sample there are some 180,000 clones; about 69% appear just once. The ten largest clonotypes hold roughly 3% of the sample. The sequencing sample was made of PBMCs. All receptors come from a male donor in good health and CMV-seronegative.

The chain recombines TRBV7-2 with TRBJ2-1; D is ambiguous. CDR3 size: 13 residues. With 3 bases removed from V and 0 bases from J, the gap between germline ends came to 3 bases. CDR1 and CDR2 (germline): SGHTA, FQGNSA. The CDR3 DNA follows: TGTGCCAGCAGCTTCTACTCCTACAATGAGCAGTTCTTC. Translated, it gives CASSFYSYNEQFF.

This clone was counted a few times. The gene calls are TRBV5-1 and TRBJ1-2; weak D call: TRBD1 (5 bases). The CDR3 has 15 residues. Germline CDR1 reads SGHRS; CDR2 reads YFSETQ. The germline V and J ends were trimmed by 3 bases and 5 bases, with 17 bases remaining between them. CDR3 region: CASSSPDGGIYGYTF. For the CDR3, the DNA is TGCGCCAGCAGCTCCCCGGATGGGGGGATTTATGGCTACACCTTC.

V gene TRBV15 combines with J gene TRBJ1-4; the D gene is possibly TRBD1 (6 bases). The CDR3 is made up of 18 amino acids. Trimming stripped 0 bases from V and 6 bases from J, with 20 bases between. The germline CDR1 and CDR2 sequences are LNHNV and YYDKDF (reference sequence). The CDR3 reads CATSRDQAGEWSDEKLFF. The CDR3 DNA reads as TGTGCCACCAGCAGAGATCAAGCAGGGGAGTGGAGCGATGAAAAACTGTTTTTT.

This sequence joins TRBV5-1 and TRBJ2-1; D possibly corresponds to TRBD1 (5 bases). CDR1 and CDR2 (germline): SGHRS, YFSETQ. CDR3 length: 15 residues. V was clipped by 0 bases and J by 6 bases, with 13 bases between them. The CDR3 reads CASSLVVGPSNEQFF. DNA of the CDR3: TGCGCCAGCAGCTTGGTAGTGGGGCCAAGCAATGAGCAGTTCTTC.

The genes are TRBV28 and TRBJ2-3; TRBD2 matches at 7 bases. The CDR3 extends over 15 amino acids. V dropped 3 bases and J dropped 1; count of bases not matched to a gene: 4. Per the germline V gene, CDR1 is MDHEN and CDR2 is SYDVKM. The CDR3 DNA is TGTGCCAGCAGTTTTCGACTAGCTGGCACAGATACGCAGTATTTT. Translated: CASSFRLAGTDTQYF.